This T cell receptor beta chain was sequenced during a study of T-cell reconstitution after alpha-beta-depleted transplantation in children. Study-level findings and limits: There were some patients whose high TCRbeta diversity at day 60 came from surviving recipient T cells and thymic progenitors.

With 5 bases removed from V and 5 bases from J, the gap between germline ends came to 9 bases. The V gene's germline CDR1 is SQVTM and CDR2 ANQGSEA. The CDR3 has 11 residues. At least ten counts were recorded for this clonotype. What it recognizes is unknown. During its preparation, the TCRbeta library received unique molecular identifiers. TCRdb analysed the PCR reads with MiXCR anew, one entry per CDR3 protein. The sample contains about 600,000 distinct CDR3 sequences, 10% to 15% of which appear only once. This TCR was recovered from a male patient younger than 18 who had a stem cell transplant for acute myeloid leukemia, so the T cells may come from the graft donor. The sample consisted of PBMCs, mostly from graft donor cells, taken 360 days after TCRalphabeta/CD19-depleted stem cell transplant. The chain recombines TRBV29-1 with TRBJ2-5, with D maybe TRBD1 (5 bases). The CDR3 loop reads CSVRPGETQYF. In nucleotides, the CDR3 is TGCAGCGTTCGCCCAGGGGAGACCCAGTACTTC. The full variable domain, with the rest looked up from reference TRBV29-1 and TRBJ2-5, is SAVISQKPSRDICQRGTSLTIQCQVDSQVTMMFWYRQQPGQSLTLIATANQGSEATYESGFVIDKFPISRPNLTFSTLTVSNMSPEDSSIYLCSVRPGETQYFGPGTRLLVL.